Listed below are T cell receptor beta chains from one sample, sequenced in a study of Ad26.COV2.S vaccination and SARS-CoV-2 variants. Here immunoSEQ multiplex PCR was the method, and the copy in TCRdb shows in-frame clones only, minus some. The table shows about 400,000 clones, with about 83% occurring only once. Sequencing used peripheral blood, obtained in a trial of Ad26.COV2.S vaccine versus placebo. These receptors were taken from a person aged 18-60 years who received the Ad26.COV2.S COVID-19 vaccine or a placebo. Both conserved end residues are part of each CDR3. The D gene is left open where the match is weak. Only some rows state a clone size, as once, few, many or a class for expanded clones.

>TRBV4-2|TRBJ1-2|once|TRBD1|15
TGTGCCAGCAGCCAAGGAGGGACAGGGGCCTATGGCTACACCTTC
CASSQGGTGAYGYTF
>TRBV29-1|TRBJ2-3|few|.|13
TGCAGCGTTGAAGATTTGGACCCGAATACGCAGTATTTT
CSVEDLDPNTQYF
>TRBV7-9|TRBJ2-3|.|.|12
TGTGCCAGCAGCAGATCCCCAGATACGCAGTATTTT
CASSRSPDTQYF
>TRBV6-5|TRBJ2-1|.|.|13
TGTGCCAGCCGATTCCACGGCGACAATGAGCAGTTCTTC
CASRFHGDNEQFF
>TRBV9|TRBJ2-5|.|TRBD1|12
TGTGCCAGCGGACAGGGAGACGGGACCCAGTACTTC
CASGQGDGTQYF
>TRBV10-1|TRBJ2-2|.|TRBD2|17
TGCGCCAGCAGTGGATTGACCGGGACTAGCGGTCCCGGGGAGCTGTTTTTT
CASSGLTGTSGPGELFF
>TRBV28|TRBJ1-1|few|.|16
TGTGCCAGCAGTTTGCCCAAGCCGGGCCGTTTAGCTGAAGCTTTCTTT
CASSLPKPGRLAEAFF
>TRBV4-1|TRBJ1-2|.|TRBD1|15
TGCGCCAGCAGCCACCCAGGCGGACAGGGCGATGGCTACACCTTC
CASSHPGGQGDGYTF
>TRBV5-6|TRBJ2-7|.|TRBD2|14
TGTGCCAGCAGCTTACGACTAGCGGGTTTCGAGCAGTACTTC
CASSLRLAGFEQYF
>TRBV9|TRBJ2-1|.|.|14
TGTGCCAGCAGCATTCTGAGCTCCTACAATGAGCAGTTCTTC
CASSILSSYNEQFF
>TRBV7-9|TRBJ1-1|.|.|13
TGTGCCAGCAGCTTAGGGGGCTGGGTTGAAGCTTTCTTT
CASSLGGWVEAFF
>TRBV18|TRBJ1-5|few|.|15
TGTGCCAGCTCACCTAGCGTGGCCGGCAATCAGCCCCAGCATTTT
CASSPSVAGNQPQHF
>TRBV28|TRBJ2-2|.|.|13
TGTGCCAGCAGGGGACTGAACACCGGGGAGCTGTTTTTT
CASRGLNTGELFF
>TRBV11-3|TRBJ2-3|.|TRBD1|16
TGTGCCAGCAGCTTAGATTGGGACAGGGTGTCGGATACGCAGTATTTT
CASSLDWDRVSDTQYF
>TRBV20-1|TRBJ1-2|.|.|14
TGCAGTGCTAGTACCCTAGGAGATAACTATGGCTACACCTTC
CSASTLGDNYGYTF
>TRBV9|TRBJ2-7|.|TRBD2|15
TGTGCCAGCAGCGTAGGGCTAGCGGGGGAATACGAGCAGTACTTC
CASSVGLAGEYEQYF
>TRBV29-1|TRBJ1-2|.|.|11
TGCAGCGCGGACAGAACTGTAGGCTACACCTTC
CSADRTVGYTF
>TRBV7-9|TRBJ2-7|.|.|12
TGTGCCAGCAGCTTAGGCGCGACCGAGCAGTACTTC
CASSLGATEQYF
>TRBV7-2|TRBJ2-1|.|TRBD2|15
TGTGCCAGCAGCTTAAGTCGGGGGGGCCCCCATGAGCAGTTCTTC
CASSLSRGGPHEQFF
>TRBV19|TRBJ2-5|.|TRBD2|15
TGTGCCAGTAGTATACTTCCTAGCGGACAAGAGACCCAGTACTTC
CASSILPSGQETQYF
>TRBV5-1|TRBJ2-6|.|TRBD1|17
TGCGCCAGCAGCATCGGGACAGACTTTTCTGGGGCCAACGTCCTGACTTTC
CASSIGTDFSGANVLTF
>TRBV4-2|TRBJ1-2|.|.|11
TGTGCCAGCAGCCAGAACTATGGCTACACCTTC
CASSQNYGYTF
>TRBV7-9|TRBJ2-7|.|.|14
TGTGCCAGCAGCTATGGATCTCCCGCCTACGAGCAGTACTTC
CASSYGSPAYEQYF
>TRBV15|TRBJ2-3|.|TRBD2|15
TGTGCCACCAGCAAGCGGGGGGCAAGCACAGATACGCAGTATTTT
CATSKRGASTDTQYF
>TRBV19|TRBJ1-2|once|.|14
TGTGCCAGTAGTGAGTTATTTCGGGCGCCCTTGCCCACCTTC
CASSELFRAPLPTF
>TRBV5-1|TRBJ2-7|.|.|14
TGCGCCAGCAGCCCGGACGGCGGTGGATACGAGCAGTACTTC
CASSPDGGGYEQYF
>TRBV15|TRBJ2-7|.|.|15
TGTGCCACCAGCAGGGAAAGGAGAGGGCCCTACGAGCAGTACTTC
CATSRERRGPYEQYF
>TRBV7-3|TRBJ2-5|.|TRBD1|15
TGTGCCAGCAGCTTAGGTGACAGGGACAGGGAGACCCAGTACTTC
CASSLGDRDRETQYF
>TRBV7-6|TRBJ2-7|.|.|13
TGTGCCAGCAGCTTAGGCACCCGCTACGAGCAGTACTTC
CASSLGTRYEQYF